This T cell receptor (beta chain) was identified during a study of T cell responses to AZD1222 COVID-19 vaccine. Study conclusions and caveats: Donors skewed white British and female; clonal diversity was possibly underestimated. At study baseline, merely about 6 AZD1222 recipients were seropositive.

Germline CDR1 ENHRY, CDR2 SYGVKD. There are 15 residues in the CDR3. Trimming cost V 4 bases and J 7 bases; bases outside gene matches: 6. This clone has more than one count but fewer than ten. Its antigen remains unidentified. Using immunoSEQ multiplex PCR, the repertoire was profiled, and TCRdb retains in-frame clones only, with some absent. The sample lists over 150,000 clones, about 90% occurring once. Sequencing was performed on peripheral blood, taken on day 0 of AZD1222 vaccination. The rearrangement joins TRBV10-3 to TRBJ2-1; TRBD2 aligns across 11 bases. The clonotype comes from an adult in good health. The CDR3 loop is CAISAASGRMNEQFF. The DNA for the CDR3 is TGTGCCATCAGTGCGGCTAGCGGGAGGATGAATGAGCAGTTCTTC.